Included here is one TCR beta chain sequence, with context. This sample is part of a study of T cell changes during pregnancy in multiple sclerosis. Some clones are missing from TCRdb's copy, which holds only in-frame ones; the method was immunoSEQ multiplex PCR. The data hold tens of thousands of clones, with roughly 92% observed a single time. The germline gives CDR1 LNHNV, CDR2 YYDKDF (reference sequence). The CDR3 totals 12 residues. Trimming left V 3 bases short and J 9 bases short, with 9 bases between. The source is a female donor in good health, enrolled as a control in a pregnancy study. The chain uses TRBV15 and TRBJ1-3; tentatively, D is TRBD1 (6 bases). The sequencing here drew on peripheral blood, taken in the third trimester of pregnancy. The CDR3 sequence: CATSRRGGTIYF. CDR3 bases: TGTGCCACCAGCAGGAGGGGGGGCACCATATATTTT. The entire variable domain, with the rest obtained from reference TRBV15 and TRBJ1-3, is as follows: DAMVIQNPRYQVTQFGKPVTLSCSQTLNHNVMYWYQQKSSQAPKLLFHYYDKDFNNEADTPDNFQSRRPNTSFCFLDIRSPGLGDTAMYLCATSRRGGTIYFGEGSWLTVV.